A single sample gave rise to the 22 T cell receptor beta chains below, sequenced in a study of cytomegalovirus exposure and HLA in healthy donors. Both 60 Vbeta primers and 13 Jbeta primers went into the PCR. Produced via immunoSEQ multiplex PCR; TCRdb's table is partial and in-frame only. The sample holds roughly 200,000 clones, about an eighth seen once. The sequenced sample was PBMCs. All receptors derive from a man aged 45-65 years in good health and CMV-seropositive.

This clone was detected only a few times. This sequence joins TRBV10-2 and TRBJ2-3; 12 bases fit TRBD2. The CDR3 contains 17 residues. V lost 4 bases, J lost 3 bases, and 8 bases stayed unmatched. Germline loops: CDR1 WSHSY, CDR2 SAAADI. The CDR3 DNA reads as TGCGCCAGCAGTGTAGTCCGACTAGCGGGGGAAACAGATACGCAGTATTTT. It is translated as CASSVVRLAGETDTQYF.

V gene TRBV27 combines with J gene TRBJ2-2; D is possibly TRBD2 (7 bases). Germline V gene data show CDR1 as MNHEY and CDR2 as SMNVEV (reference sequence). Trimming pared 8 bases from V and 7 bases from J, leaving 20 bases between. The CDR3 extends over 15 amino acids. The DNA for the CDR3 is TGTGCCAGCTCCACCGGGGGGCGGATAGGCGGGGAGCTGTTTTTT. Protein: CASSTGGRIGGELFF.

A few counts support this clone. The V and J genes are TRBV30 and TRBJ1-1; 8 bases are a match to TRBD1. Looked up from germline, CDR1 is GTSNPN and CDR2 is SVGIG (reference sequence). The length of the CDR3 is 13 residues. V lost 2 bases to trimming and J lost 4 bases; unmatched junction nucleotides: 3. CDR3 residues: CAWSRQGATEAFF. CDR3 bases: TGTGCCTGGAGTAGGCAGGGGGCCACTGAAGCTTTCTTT.

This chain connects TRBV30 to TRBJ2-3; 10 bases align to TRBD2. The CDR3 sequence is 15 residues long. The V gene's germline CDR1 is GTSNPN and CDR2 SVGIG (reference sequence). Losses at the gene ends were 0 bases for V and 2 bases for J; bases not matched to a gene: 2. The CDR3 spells CAWSVSGGVTDTQYF. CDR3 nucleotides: TGTGCCTGGAGTGTAAGCGGGGGGGTCACAGATACGCAGTATTTT.

The CDR3 is CASSQTGGPTLKSTDTQYF. The DNA for the CDR3 is TGTGCCAGCAGTCAAACAGGGGGCCCGACATTGAAATCGACAGATACGCAGTATTTT. The V gene is TRBV7-9, the J gene TRBJ2-3; 9 bases match TRBD1. The CDR3 consists of 19 residues. The germline V gene has CDR1 SEHNR and CDR2 FQNEAQ (reference sequence). Trimming cost V 6 bases and J 3 bases; bases outside gene matches: 19.

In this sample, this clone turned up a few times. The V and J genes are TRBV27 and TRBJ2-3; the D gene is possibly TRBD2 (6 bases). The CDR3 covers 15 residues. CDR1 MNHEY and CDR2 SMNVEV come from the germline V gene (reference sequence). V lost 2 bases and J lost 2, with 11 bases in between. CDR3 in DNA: TGTGCCAGCAGTTTAGCTAGCGCGTCCACAGATACGCAGTATTTT. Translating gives CASSLASASTDTQYF.

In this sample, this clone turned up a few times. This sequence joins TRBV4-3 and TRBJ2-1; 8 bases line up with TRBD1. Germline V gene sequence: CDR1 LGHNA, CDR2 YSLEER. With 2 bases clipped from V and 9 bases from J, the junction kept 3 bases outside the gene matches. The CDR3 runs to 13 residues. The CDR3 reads CASSQSDRAEQFF. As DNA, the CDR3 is TGCGCCAGCAGCCAATCGGACAGGGCTGAGCAGTTCTTC.

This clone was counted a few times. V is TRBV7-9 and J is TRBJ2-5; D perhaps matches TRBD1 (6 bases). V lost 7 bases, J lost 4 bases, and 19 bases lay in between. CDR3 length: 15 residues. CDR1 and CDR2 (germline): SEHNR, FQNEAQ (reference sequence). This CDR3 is CASTSRDIQRETQYF. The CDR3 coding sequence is TGTGCCAGCACCTCCAGGGACATCCAAAGAGAGACCCAGTACTTC.

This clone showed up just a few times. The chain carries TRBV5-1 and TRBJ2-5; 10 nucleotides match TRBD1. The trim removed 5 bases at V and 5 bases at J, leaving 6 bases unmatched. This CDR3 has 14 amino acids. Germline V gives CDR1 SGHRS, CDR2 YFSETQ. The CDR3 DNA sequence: TGCGCCAGCAGATCGACAGGGGGCGCGGAGACCCAGTACTTC. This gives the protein CASRSTGGAETQYF.

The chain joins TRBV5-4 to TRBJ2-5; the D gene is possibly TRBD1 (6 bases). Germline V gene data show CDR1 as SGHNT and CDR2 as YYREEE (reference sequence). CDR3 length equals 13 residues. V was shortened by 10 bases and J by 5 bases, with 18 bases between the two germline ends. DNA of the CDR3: TGTGCCTTTACGGGCACTCAGGGGGAGACCCAGTACTTC. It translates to CAFTGTQGETQYF.

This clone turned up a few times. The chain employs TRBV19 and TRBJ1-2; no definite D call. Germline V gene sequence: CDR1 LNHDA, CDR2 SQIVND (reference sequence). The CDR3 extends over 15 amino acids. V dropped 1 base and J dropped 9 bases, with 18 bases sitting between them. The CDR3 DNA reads TGTGCCAGTAGTATAGGCAAGGAGCTCTCAACCCGCTACACCTTC. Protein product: CASSIGKELSTRYTF.

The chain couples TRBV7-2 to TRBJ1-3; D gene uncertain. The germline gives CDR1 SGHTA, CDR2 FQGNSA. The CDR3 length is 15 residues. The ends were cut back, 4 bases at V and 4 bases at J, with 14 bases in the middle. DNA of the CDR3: TGTGCCAGCAGCTCGGCTCCGGCGAGGGGAAACACCATATATTTT. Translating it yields CASSSAPARGNTIYF.

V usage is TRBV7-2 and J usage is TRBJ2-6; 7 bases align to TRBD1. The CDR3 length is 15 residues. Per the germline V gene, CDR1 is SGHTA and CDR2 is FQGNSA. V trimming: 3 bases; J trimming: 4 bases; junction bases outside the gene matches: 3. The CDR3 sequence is CASSLTGTGANVLTF. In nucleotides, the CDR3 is TGTGCCAGCAGCTTGACAGGGACCGGGGCCAACGTCCTGACTTTC.

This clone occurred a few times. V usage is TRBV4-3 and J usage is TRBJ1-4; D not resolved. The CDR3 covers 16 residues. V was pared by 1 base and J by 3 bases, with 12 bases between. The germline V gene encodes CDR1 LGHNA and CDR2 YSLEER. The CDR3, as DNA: TGCGCCAGCAGCCAAGCCACCCCGGGATCTAATGAAAAACTGTTTTTT. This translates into CASSQATPGSNEKLFF.

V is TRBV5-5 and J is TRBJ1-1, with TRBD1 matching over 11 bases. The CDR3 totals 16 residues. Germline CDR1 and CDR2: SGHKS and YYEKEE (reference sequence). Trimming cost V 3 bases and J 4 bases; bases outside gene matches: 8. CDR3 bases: TGTGCCAGCAGCTGGGGACAGGGGGTTGCGGGCACTGAAGCTTTCTTT. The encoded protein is CASSWGQGVAGTEAFF.

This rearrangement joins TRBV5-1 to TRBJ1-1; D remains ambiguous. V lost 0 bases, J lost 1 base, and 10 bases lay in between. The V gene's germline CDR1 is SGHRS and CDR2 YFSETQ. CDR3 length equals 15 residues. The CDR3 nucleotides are TGCGCCAGCAGCTTGGGAGCGGGGTGGAACACTGAAGCTTTCTTT. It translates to CASSLGAGWNTEAFF.

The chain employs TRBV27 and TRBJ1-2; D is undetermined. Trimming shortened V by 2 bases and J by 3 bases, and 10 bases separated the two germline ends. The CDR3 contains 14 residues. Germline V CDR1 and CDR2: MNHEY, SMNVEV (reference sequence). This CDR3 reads CASSLNRGYYGYTF. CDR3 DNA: TGTGCCAGCAGTTTAAACAGAGGGTACTATGGCTACACCTTC.

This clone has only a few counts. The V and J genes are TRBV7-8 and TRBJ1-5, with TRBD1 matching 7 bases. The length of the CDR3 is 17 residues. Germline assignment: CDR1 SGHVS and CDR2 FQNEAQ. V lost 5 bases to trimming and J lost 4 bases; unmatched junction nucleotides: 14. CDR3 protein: CASSPRGQGQINQPQHF. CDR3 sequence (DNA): TGTGCCAGCAGCCCCAGGGGTCAGGGACAGATAAATCAGCCCCAGCATTTT.

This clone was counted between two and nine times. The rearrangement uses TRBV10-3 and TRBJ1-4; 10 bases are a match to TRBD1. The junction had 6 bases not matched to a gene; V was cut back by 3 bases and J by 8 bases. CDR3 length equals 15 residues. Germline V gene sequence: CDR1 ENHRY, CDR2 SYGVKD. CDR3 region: CAISDGRDRGEKLFF. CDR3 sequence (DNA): TGTGCCATCAGTGACGGTAGGGACAGGGGAGAAAAACTGTTTTTT.

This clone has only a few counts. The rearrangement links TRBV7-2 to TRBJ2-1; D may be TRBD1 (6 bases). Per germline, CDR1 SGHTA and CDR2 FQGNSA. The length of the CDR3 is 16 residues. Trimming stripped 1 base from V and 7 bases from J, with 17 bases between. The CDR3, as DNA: TGTGCCAGCAGCTTAGAATTACGGCAGGGGAATAATGAGCAGTTCTTC. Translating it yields CASSLELRQGNNEQFF.

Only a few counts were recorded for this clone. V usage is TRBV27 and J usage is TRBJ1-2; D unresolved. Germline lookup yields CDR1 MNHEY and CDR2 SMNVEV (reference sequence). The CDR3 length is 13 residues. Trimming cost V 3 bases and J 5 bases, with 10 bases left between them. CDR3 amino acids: CASSFEGRYGYTF. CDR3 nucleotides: TGTGCCAGCAGTTTTGAGGGCAGGTATGGCTACACCTTC.

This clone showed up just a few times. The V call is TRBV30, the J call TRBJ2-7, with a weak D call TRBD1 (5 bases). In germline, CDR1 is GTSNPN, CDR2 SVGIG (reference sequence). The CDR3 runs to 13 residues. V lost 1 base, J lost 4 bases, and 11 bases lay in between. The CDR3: CAWSAGWNYEQYF. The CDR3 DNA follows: TGTGCCTGGAGTGCAGGGTGGAATTACGAGCAGTACTTC.